The rows below give T cell receptor beta chains drawn from one sample of a study of beta chain features in type 1 diabetes. Sequenced by immunoSEQ multiplex PCR; TCRdb stores in-frame clones only, minus some. The data show some 900,000 clones, about a sixth seen once. The sequenced sample was naive CD4+ T cells from blood. Receptor source: a young woman in good health. The CDR3 runs from the conserved cysteine through the conserved F or W. The D gene is left open where the match is weak. Rows give clone size only sometimes, using once, few, many, or a class for an expanded clone.

cdr3_length | j_call | v_call | d_call | clone_size | cdr3_aa | cdr3_nt
13 | TRBJ2-7 | TRBV6-5 | TRBD1 | - | CASSPGTAYEQYF | TGTGCCAGCAGTCCGGGGACAGCCTACGAGCAGTACTTC
16 | TRBJ2-1 | TRBV11-3 | TRBD2 | - | CASSPRGTSGYNEQFF | TGTGCCAGCAGCCCCCGAGGGACTAGCGGATACAATGAGCAGTTCTTC
12 | TRBJ2-3 | TRBV11-2 | - | few | CASSQGLDTQYF | TGTGCCAGCAGCCAGGGGTTGGATACGCAGTATTTT
14 | TRBJ2-2 | TRBV14 | - | - | CASSQAYSTGELFF | TGTGCCAGCAGCCAAGCGTACAGCACCGGGGAGCTGTTTTTT
14 | TRBJ2-3 | TRBV7-3 | - | - | CASSLDRSTDTQYF | TGTGCCAGCAGCTTAGACAGGTCAACAGATACGCAGTATTTT
16 | TRBJ2-1 | TRBV5-4 | TRBD1 | - | CASNSGAGTGGEEQFF | TGTGCCAGCAACTCCGGGGCCGGGACAGGGGGCGAAGAGCAGTTCTTC
15 | TRBJ2-1 | TRBV28 | - | - | CATCGDFLSYNEQFF | TGTGCCACCTGCGGGGACTTTCTCTCCTACAATGAGCAGTTCTTC
14 | TRBJ1-5 | TRBV19 | TRBD1 | - | CASSTDRDGQPQHF | TGTGCCAGTAGTACAGACAGGGATGGACAGCCCCAGCATTTT
20 | TRBJ2-6 | TRBV18 | TRBD2 | few | CASSPFGLAGFGSGANVLTF | TGTGCCAGCTCACCTTTTGGACTAGCGGGGTTTGGCTCTGGGGCCAACGTCCTGACTTTC
16 | TRBJ1-2 | TRBV6-5 | TRBD1 | few | CASSYLLEGAFFGYTF | TGTGCCAGCAGTTACCTTCTTGAGGGGGCGTTTTTTGGCTACACCTTC
16 | TRBJ2-7 | TRBV7-2 | TRBD2 | few | CASSLVGTSGIDEQYF | TGTGCCAGCAGCTTAGTAGGGACTAGCGGGATCGACGAGCAGTACTTC
13 | TRBJ2-1 | TRBV28 | - | - | CASSFEPYNEQFF | TGTGCCAGCAGTTTTGAGCCCTACAATGAGCAGTTCTTC
17 | TRBJ2-1 | TRBV10-2 | TRBD2 | - | CASGYLRSLAGYNEQFF | TGCGCCAGCGGCTATTTACGGTCACTAGCGGGGTACAATGAGCAGTTCTTC
14 | TRBJ1-2 | TRBV2 | TRBD1 | few | CASLPLTGGKGYTF | TGTGCCAGCTTACCGCTGACAGGGGGGAAAGGCTACACCTTC
15 | TRBJ1-1 | TRBV4-2 | - | few | CASSQQTVMNTEAFF | TGTGCCAGCAGCCAGCAAACAGTAATGAACACTGAAGCTTTCTTT
14 | TRBJ2-5 | TRBV2 | - | - | CASTERRWQETQYF | TGTGCCAGCACCGAACGGCGGTGGCAAGAGACCCAGTACTTC
15 | TRBJ2-5 | TRBV5-4 | TRBD2 | few | CASSSVGTSEETQYF | TGTGCCAGCAGCTCAGTCGGGACTAGCGAAGAGACCCAGTACTTC
11 | TRBJ2-3 | TRBV28 | - | - | CASTTLGPQYF | TGTGCCAGCACTACCCTGGGCCCCCAGTATTTT
17 | TRBJ2-1 | TRBV5-4 | TRBD2 | - | CASSLRVLAGGDNEQFF | TGTGCCAGCAGCTTGCGTGTCCTAGCGGGAGGTGACAATGAGCAGTTCTTC
17 | TRBJ2-5 | TRBV14 | TRBD2 | few | CASSSATGARGGETQYF | TGTGCCAGCAGCTCCGCAACGGGAGCGCGCGGGGGGGAGACCCAGTACTTC
14 | TRBJ1-1 | TRBV7-9 | TRBD1 | few | CASSLEGASTEAFF | TGTGCCAGCAGCTTAGAGGGGGCGTCCACTGAAGCTTTCTTT
16 | TRBJ2-1 | TRBV11-2 | - | - | CASSLQASPSYNEQFF | TGTGCCAGCAGCTTACAGGCCTCCCCTTCCTACAATGAGCAGTTCTTC
12 | TRBJ2-7 | TRBV7-9 | - | - | CASSPFADEQYF | TGTGCCAGCAGCCCGTTCGCAGACGAGCAGTACTTC
16 | TRBJ2-2 | TRBV7-2 | TRBD2 | - | CASSQGLAGVTGELFF | TGTGCCAGCAGCCAGGGACTAGCGGGAGTCACCGGGGAGCTGTTTTTT
13 | TRBJ1-2 | TRBV7-9 | - | - | CASSPGTDYGYTF | TGTGCCAGCAGCCCCGGGACGGACTATGGCTACACCTTC
16 | TRBJ2-1 | TRBV11-2 | TRBD2 | - | CASSWTLADSYNEQFF | TGTGCCAGCAGCTGGACCCTAGCGGACTCCTACAATGAGCAGTTCTTC
14 | TRBJ2-1 | TRBV28 | - | - | CASSHPPLYNEQFF | TGTGCCAGCAGTCACCCCCCTCTCTACAATGAGCAGTTCTTC